The clone carrying this TCR beta chain is a singleton in its sample. Repertoires were generated with immunoSEQ multiplex PCR, while TCRdb's copy carries only in-frame clones and drops some. The sample lists roughly 58,000 clones; around 88% were seen once. The record originates from a study of OX40 agonist ivuxolimab in advanced cancers. The ends lost 5 bases at V and 2 bases at J; junction bases unmatched: 5. The length of the CDR3 is 16 residues. The germline CDR1 and CDR2 sequences are SGHVS and FNYEAQ. V usage is TRBV7-6 and J usage is TRBJ2-6; 8 positions agree with TRBD1. The receptor comes from an adult with an advanced solid tumor such as melanoma, head and neck, liver or kidney cancer. This specimen consisted of CD4+ or CD8+ T cells sorted from blood, obtained in a trial of the OX40 agonist ivuxolimab. The CDR3 loop reads CASSPRTGTGANVLTF. The DNA for the CDR3 is TGTGCCAGCAGCCCGAGGACAGGGACTGGGGCCAACGTCCTGACTTTC.